The 25 T cell receptor beta chains presented below share a single source sample, sequenced in a study of T cell responses to AZD1222 COVID-19 vaccine. Only in-frame clones appear in the TCRdb table, and some are missing; sequencing was by immunoSEQ multiplex PCR. Among 150,000 or so clones listed, around 93% were seen once. The sample here was peripheral blood, taken on day 0 of AZD1222 vaccination. Receptors originate from an adult in good health.

The chain links TRBV30 to TRBJ2-1; 7 positions match TRBD2. This CDR3 has 15 amino acids. Germline values: CDR1 GTSNPN, CDR2 SVGIG (reference sequence). V shed 3 bases and J 2 bases; nucleotides not matched to a gene: 7. CDR3 sequence reads: CAWRWGRAPYNEQFF. The CDR3 coding sequence is TGTGCCTGGAGGTGGGGGAGGGCCCCCTACAATGAGCAGTTCTTC.

This clone was recorded only once. The chain employs TRBV10-3 and TRBJ2-7, with D unresolved. The V gene's germline CDR1 is ENHRY and CDR2 SYGVKD. This CDR3 has 13 residues. The V end lost 9 bases, the J end lost 0 bases, and 12 bases lay between the germline ends. CDR3 coding DNA: TGTGCCATTGGGATATTAAGCTCCTACGAGCAGTACTTC. This codes for CAIGILSSYEQYF.

This chain links TRBV5-1 with TRBJ2-7; 11 bases line up with TRBD1. The CDR3 has 14 residues. Germline V gene data show CDR1 as SGHRS and CDR2 as YFSETQ. V gave up 4 bases and J gave up 3 bases; unmatched junction bases: 3. CDR3 residues: CASSTGTGGYEQYF. The CDR3 region has the DNA TGCGCCAGCAGCACCGGGACAGGGGGCTACGAGCAGTACTTC.

This clone was seen more than once but under ten times. CDR3 in amino acids: CASSLGAGLAASEQYF. The CDR3 DNA is TGCGCCAGCAGCTTGGGGGCCGGACTAGCCGCATCCGAGCAGTACTTC. The chain is built from TRBV5-1 and TRBJ2-7, with TRBD2 matching over 8 bases. From germline, CDR1 is SGHRS and CDR2 YFSETQ. V was clipped by 0 bases and J by 6 bases; unmatched bases: 11. The CDR3 has 16 residues.

This chain uses TRBV11-2 with TRBJ1-2; no clear D. The CDR3 is made up of 14 amino acids. The V end was cut by 0 bases, the J end by 3 bases, with 8 bases between. Germline CDR1 is SGHAT and CDR2 is FQNNGV. The CDR3 sequence: CASSLDVLYYGYTF. Written as DNA, the CDR3 is TGTGCCAGCAGCTTAGATGTCCTTTACTATGGCTACACCTTC.

V is TRBV7-2 and J is TRBJ2-1; D unclear. The CDR3 runs to 15 residues. V was shortened by 0 bases and J by 0 bases, with 6 bases between the two germline ends. Per germline, CDR1 SGHTA and CDR2 FQGNSA. CDR3 nucleotides: TGTGCCAGCAGCTTAGCGGGGATCTCCTACAATGAGCAGTTCTTC. It is translated as CASSLAGISYNEQFF.

The J gene is TRBJ1-5, the V gene TRBV27, with a weak D call TRBD1 (5 bases). The germline gives CDR1 MNHEY, CDR2 SMNVEV (reference sequence). The CDR3 loop spans 13 amino acids. The V and J ends lost 6 bases and 4 bases respectively, with 10 bases between them. CDR3 sequence reads: CASSWDLNQPQHF. In nucleotides, the CDR3 is TGTGCCAGCAGCTGGGACCTTAATCAGCCCCAGCATTTT.

The chain combines TRBV2 with TRBJ1-3; D not certain. The CDR3 extends over 11 amino acids. The germline V gene encodes CDR1 SNHLY and CDR2 FYNNEI. The ends were cut back, 1 base at V and 8 bases at J, with 3 bases in the middle. The CDR3 bases are TGTGCCAGCAGTGAAGTGTACACCATATATTTT. Translation gives CASSEVYTIYF. Full variable domain (missing parts from reference TRBV2 and TRBJ1-3): EPEVTQTPSHQVTQMGQEVILRCVPISNHLYFYWYRQILGQKVEFLVSFYNNEISEKSEIFDDQFSVERPDGSNFTLKIRSTKLEDSAMYFCASSEVYTIYFGEGSWLTVV.

The chain recombines TRBV18 with TRBJ2-3; D is unresolved. CDR3 length: 16 residues. Germline V CDR1 and CDR2: KGHSH, LQKENI. Trimming pared 0 bases from V and 2 bases from J, leaving 12 bases between. This CDR3 is CASSPPSRRATDTQYF. CDR3 DNA: TGTGCCAGCTCACCACCCTCGAGAAGGGCCACAGATACGCAGTATTTT.

The chain carries TRBV21-1 and TRBJ2-7; the table's D call of TRBD1 was not tested on the DNA. TRBV21-1 constitutes a pseudogene. The CDR3 spans 15 residues. The CDR3, as DNA: TGTGCCAGCAGCAAGTTGGAGGACAGGGGCTACGAGCAGTACTTC. Protein: CASSKLEDRGYEQYF.

This clone was recorded once. The genes are TRBV5-5 and TRBJ2-7, with TRBD1 matching 9 bases. V lost 4 bases and J lost 6; bases outside the gene matches: 14. Germline lookup yields CDR1 SGHKS and CDR2 YYEKEE (reference sequence). The CDR3 spans 16 residues. The CDR3 region has the DNA TGTGCCAGCAGCCAGACCCTACAGGGGGCCCCTGGCGAGCAGTACTTC. It encodes CASSQTLQGAPGEQYF.

V usage is TRBV28 and J usage is TRBJ1-2; D is perhaps TRBD1 (5 bases). CDR3 length: 18 amino acids. Germline values: CDR1 MDHEN, CDR2 SYDVKM. V was pared by 5 bases and J by 4 bases, with 26 bases between. CDR3 sequence (DNA): TGTGCCAGCAGTAGTCACACACTCCGGGACCATAGGCGCTATGGCTACACCTTC. This gives the protein CASSSHTLRDHRRYGYTF.

V usage is TRBV29-1 and J usage is TRBJ2-7; 8 bases match TRBD1. CDR1 is SQVTM and CDR2 is ANQGSEA in the germline V gene. V dropped 6 bases and J dropped 6; count of bases not matched to a gene: 10. There are 13 residues in the CDR3. This CDR3 reads CSVWGQDPSEQYF. DNA for the CDR3: TGCAGCGTGTGGGGACAGGACCCGTCCGAGCAGTACTTC.

The chain uses TRBV7-8 and TRBJ1-5; D possibly corresponds to TRBD1 (6 bases). There are 14 residues in the CDR3. Trimming took off 5 bases at V and 7 bases at J, with 15 bases between the two ends. CDR1 is SGHVS, CDR2 FQNEAQ, per germline. CDR3 amino acids: CASSPTGSEQPQHF. Written as DNA, the CDR3 is TGTGCCAGCAGCCCTACAGGGTCGGAACAGCCCCAGCATTTT. Combining the CDR3 with reference TRBV7-8 and TRBJ1-5 gives the whole variable domain GAGVSQSPRYKVAKRGQDVALRCDPISGHVSLFWYQQALGQGPEFLTYFQNEAQLDKSGLPSDRFFAERPEGSVSTLKIQRTQQEDSAVYLCASSPTGSEQPQHFGDGTRLSIL.

CDR3 bases: TGCGCCAGCAGCTTGGCAACAGGGGGCGGTTCACCCCTCCACTTT. Encoded protein: CASSLATGGGSPLHF. The genes are TRBV5-1 and TRBJ1-6, with 9 nucleotides matching TRBD1. The CDR3 sequence is 15 residues long. The germline gives CDR1 SGHRS, CDR2 YFSETQ. V shed 0 bases, J shed 9 bases, and the junction held 4 bases outside the gene matches.

The rearrangement joins TRBV28 to TRBJ2-3; D tentatively reads TRBD1 or TRBD2 (6 bases each). The CDR3 totals 15 residues. Per germline, CDR1 MDHEN and CDR2 SYDVKM. Trimming took 3 bases from V and 4 from J, leaving 14 bases between them. CDR3 sequence: CASSLVEGGSDTQYF. The CDR3 nucleotides read TGTGCCAGCAGTTTGGTGGAGGGGGGCTCAGATACGCAGTATTTT.

V and J are TRBV28 and TRBJ2-3, with 7 bases lining up with TRBD1. Trimming cost V 7 bases and J 4 bases; bases outside gene matches: 2. Germline V CDR1 and CDR2: MDHEN, SYDVKM. The CDR3 totals 12 residues. CDR3 coding DNA: TGTGCCAGCAAGGGGGCGGCAGATACGCAGTATTTT. Its protein product is CASKGAADTQYF.

The V and J genes are TRBV25-1 and TRBJ1-4; TRBD1 might be the D (6 bases). Germline V lookup: CDR1 MGHDK, CDR2 SYGVNS. The CDR3 loop spans 12 amino acids. Deletions cut 5 bases from V and 11 bases from J, with 12 bases between. The CDR3 sequence is CASSLAGEKLFF. The CDR3 nucleotides are TGTGCCAGCAGTTTGGCAGGGGAGAAACTGTTTTTT.

The rearrangement links TRBV19 to TRBJ2-3; maybe TRBD2 (6 bases). With 3 bases removed from V and 2 bases from J, the gap between germline ends came to 9 bases. Germline CDR1 is LNHDA and CDR2 is SQIVND (reference sequence). The CDR3 spans 14 residues. The CDR3 DNA follows: TGTGCCAGTAGTATTAGGAGGGCCACAGATACGCAGTATTTT. This gives the protein CASSIRRATDTQYF.

The table lists this clone with a few counts. V gene TRBV6-1 combines with J gene TRBJ1-5; 7 bases line up with TRBD1. CDR1 and CDR2 from the germline V gene are MNHNS and SASEGT. The CDR3 runs 16 residues. The V gene end was trimmed by 0 bases and the J gene end by 3 bases; junction bases not matched to a gene: 5. The CDR3: CASSEALQGPNQPQHF. The CDR3 DNA is TGTGCCAGCAGTGAAGCACTACAGGGGCCCAATCAGCCCCAGCATTTT.

The V call is TRBV2, the J call TRBJ1-2; D gene ambiguous. V was trimmed by 3 bases and J by 2 bases, leaving 7 bases between them. The CDR3 is made up of 13 amino acids. The germline V gene has CDR1 SNHLY and CDR2 FYNNEI. CDR3 nucleotide sequence: TGTGCCAGCAGTGATGAGGCCAACTATGGCTACACCTTC. Protein product: CASSDEANYGYTF.

The chain employs TRBV7-8 and TRBJ2-1; no firm D call. From germline, CDR1 is SGHVS and CDR2 FQNEAQ. V was cut by 2 bases and J by 6 bases, with 11 bases left in between. The CDR3 consists of 14 residues. CDR3 in amino acids: CASSLRFGVNEQFF. The CDR3 nucleotides are TGTGCCAGCAGCTTACGGTTTGGGGTCAATGAGCAGTTCTTC.

The rearrangement uses TRBV6-5 and TRBJ1-2; no clear D gene. Germline V CDR1 and CDR2: MNHEY, SVGAGI. This CDR3 comprises 15 residues. The V gene lost 6 bases and the J gene lost 4 bases, with 18 bases spanning the gap. The CDR3 nucleotides are TGTGCCAGCAGCCGCGATGGGCCCCTCTCCTATGGCTACACCTTC. Encoded protein: CASSRDGPLSYGYTF.

This chain connects TRBV2 to TRBJ2-7; D is undetermined. Deletions cut 5 bases from V and 6 bases from J, with 8 bases between. CDR3 size: 11 residues. Per the germline V gene, CDR1 is SNHLY and CDR2 is FYNNEI. CDR3 amino acids: CASSYAREQYF. CDR3 DNA sequence: TGTGCCAGCAGTTACGCCCGCGAGCAGTACTTC.

Turning to this clone: The sample has other DNA sequences that encode this CDR3 too. V usage is TRBV29-1 and J usage is TRBJ2-2, with D possibly being TRBD2 (6 bases). CDR3 length equals 11 residues. Trimming removed 4 bases from V and 6 bases from J, with 6 bases in between. The germline V gene has CDR1 SQVTM and CDR2 ANQGSEA. The CDR3 DNA reads TGCAGCGTTGGGGAGGCCGGGGAGCTGTTTTTT. Amino acid sequence: CSVGEAGELFF.